These 5 T cell receptor beta chains originate from one sample sequenced in a study of shared clonotypes between healthy human individuals. Repertoires were generated with immunoSEQ multiplex PCR, while TCRdb's copy carries only in-frame clones and drops some. Altogether hundreds of thousands of clones are present, 92% being singletons, with the ten largest covering approximately 24%. CD8 cells regarded as naive lacked CD45RO, were positively chosen for CCR7, and omitted terminally differentiated effector memory CD45RA+ cells. The sample comprised naive CD8+ T cells sorted from blood. Source of these receptors: a man aged 25-40 years in good health.

The chain employs TRBV7-9 and TRBJ2-1; D is ambiguous. This CDR3 has 12 residues. Germline CDR1 is SEHNR and CDR2 is FQNEAQ (reference sequence). The ends were cut back, 6 bases at V and 4 bases at J, with 7 bases in the middle. The CDR3 loop is CASSTLYNEQFF. In nucleotides, the CDR3 is TGTGCCAGCAGTACCCTTTACAATGAGCAGTTCTTC.

As for this clone: The same CDR3 also results from other DNA sequences found in this sample. V gene TRBV7-9 combines with J gene TRBJ2-7; D gene unclear. Trimming took 4 bases from V and 2 from J, leaving 9 bases between them. Germline CDR1 is SEHNR and CDR2 is FQNEAQ (reference sequence). CDR3 length: 13 amino acids. CDR3 nucleotide sequence: TGTGCCAGCAGCTCCGGATTAGCCTACGAGCAGTACTTC. It codes for CASSSGLAYEQYF.

The genes are TRBV28 and TRBJ1-1; 7 bases align to TRBD1. Trimming took 8 bases from V and 4 from J; bases not matched to a gene: 10. Germline CDR1 is MDHEN and CDR2 is SYDVKM. The CDR3 covers 14 residues. For the CDR3, the DNA is TGTGCCAGCTCCCAAACAGGGGTTAGCACTGAAGCTTTCTTT. Encoded protein: CASSQTGVSTEAFF. Complete variable domain (other parts from reference TRBV28 and TRBJ1-1): DVKVTQSSRYLVKRTGEKVFLECVQDMDHENMFWYRQDPGLGLRLIYFSYDVKMKEKGDIPEGYSVSREKKERFSLILESASTNQTSMYLCASSQTGVSTEAFFGQGTRLTVV.

V gene TRBV29-1 combines with J gene TRBJ1-3; D is undetermined. The CDR3 is 13 residues long. V lost 5 bases and J lost 4, with 12 bases in between. Germline values: CDR1 SQVTM, CDR2 ANQGSEA. CDR3 region: CSVWGVGGNTIYF. The DNA of the CDR3 is TGCAGCGTTTGGGGTGTAGGAGGAAACACCATATATTTT.

This rearrangement joins TRBV7-2 to TRBJ2-7, with 10 bases matching TRBD1. Germline lookup yields CDR1 SGHTA and CDR2 FQGNSA. CDR3 size: 15 residues. The J segment lost 1 base and the V segment lost 8 bases, leaving 8 bases of the junction unmatched. The DNA of the CDR3 is TGTGCCAGCGTACCGACAGGGGGCAGATCCTACGAGCAGTACTTC. Translated, it gives CASVPTGGRSYEQYF.